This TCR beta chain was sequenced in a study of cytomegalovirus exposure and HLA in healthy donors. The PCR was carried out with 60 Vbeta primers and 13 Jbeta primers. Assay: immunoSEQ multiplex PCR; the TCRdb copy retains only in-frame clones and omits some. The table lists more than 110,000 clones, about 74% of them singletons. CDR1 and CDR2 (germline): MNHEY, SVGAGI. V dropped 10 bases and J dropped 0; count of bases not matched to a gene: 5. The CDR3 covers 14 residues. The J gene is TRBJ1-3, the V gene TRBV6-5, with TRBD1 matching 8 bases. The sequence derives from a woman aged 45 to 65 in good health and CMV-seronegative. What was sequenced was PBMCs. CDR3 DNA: TGTGCCACTGGGGGACAGGCCTCTGGAAACACCATATATTTT. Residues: CATGGQASGNTIYF.